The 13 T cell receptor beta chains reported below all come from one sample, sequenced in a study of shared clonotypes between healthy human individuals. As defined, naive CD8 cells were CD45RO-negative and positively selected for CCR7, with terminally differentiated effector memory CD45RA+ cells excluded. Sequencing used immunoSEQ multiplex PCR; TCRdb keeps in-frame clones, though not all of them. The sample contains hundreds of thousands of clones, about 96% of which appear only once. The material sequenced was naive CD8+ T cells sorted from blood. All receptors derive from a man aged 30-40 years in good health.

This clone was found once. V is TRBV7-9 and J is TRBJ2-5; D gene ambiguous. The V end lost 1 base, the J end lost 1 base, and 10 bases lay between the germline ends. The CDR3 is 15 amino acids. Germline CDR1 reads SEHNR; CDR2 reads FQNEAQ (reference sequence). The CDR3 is CASSLVHATQETQYF. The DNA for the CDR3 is TGTGCCAGCAGCTTAGTTCACGCCACCCAAGAGACCCAGTACTTC. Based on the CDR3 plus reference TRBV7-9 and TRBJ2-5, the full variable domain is DTGVSQNPRHKITKRGQNVTFRCDPISEHNRLYWYRQTLGQGPEFLTYFQNEAQLEKSRLLSDRFSAERPKGSFSTLEIQRTEQGDSAMYLCASSLVHATQETQYFGPGTRLLVL.

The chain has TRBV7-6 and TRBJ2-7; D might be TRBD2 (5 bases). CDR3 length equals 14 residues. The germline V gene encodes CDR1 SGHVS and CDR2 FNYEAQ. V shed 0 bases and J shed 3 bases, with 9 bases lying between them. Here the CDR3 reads CASSLAGDIYEQYF. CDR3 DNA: TGTGCCAGCAGCTTAGCCGGGGATATCTACGAGCAGTACTTC.

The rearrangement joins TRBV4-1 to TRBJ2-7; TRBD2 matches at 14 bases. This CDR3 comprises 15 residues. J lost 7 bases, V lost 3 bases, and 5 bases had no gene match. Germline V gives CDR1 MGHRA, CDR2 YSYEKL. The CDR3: CASSQVGLAGEEQYF. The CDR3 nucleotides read TGCGCCAGCAGCCAGGTGGGACTAGCGGGAGAAGAGCAGTACTTC.

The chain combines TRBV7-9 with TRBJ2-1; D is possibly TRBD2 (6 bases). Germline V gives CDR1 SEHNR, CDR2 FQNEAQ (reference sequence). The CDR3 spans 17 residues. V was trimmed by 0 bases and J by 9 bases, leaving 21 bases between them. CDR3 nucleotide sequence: TGTGCCAGCAGCTTAGCAGAGGCGGGATGGGGCCCGGGTGAGCAGTTCTTC. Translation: CASSLAEAGWGPGEQFF. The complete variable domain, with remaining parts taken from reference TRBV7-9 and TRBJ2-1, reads DTGVSQNPRHKITKRGQNVTFRCDPISEHNRLYWYRQTLGQGPEFLTYFQNEAQLEKSRLLSDRFSAERPKGSFSTLEIQRTEQGDSAMYLCASSLAEAGWGPGEQFFGPGTRLTVL.

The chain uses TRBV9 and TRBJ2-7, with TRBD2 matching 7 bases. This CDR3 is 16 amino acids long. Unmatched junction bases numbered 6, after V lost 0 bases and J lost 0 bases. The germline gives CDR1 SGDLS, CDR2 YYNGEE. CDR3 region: CASSVEPLAVSYEQYF. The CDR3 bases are TGTGCCAGCAGCGTAGAGCCCCTAGCGGTCTCCTACGAGCAGTACTTC.

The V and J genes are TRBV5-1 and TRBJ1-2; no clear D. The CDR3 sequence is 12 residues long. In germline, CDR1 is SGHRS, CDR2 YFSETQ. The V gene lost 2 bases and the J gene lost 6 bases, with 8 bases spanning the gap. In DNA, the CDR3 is TGCGCCAGCAGCTTACGTGGGGATGGCTACACCTTC. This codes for CASSLRGDGYTF.

The chain's CDR3 is CASSLSSGKYEQFF. The CDR3 coding sequence is TGTGCCAGCAGTTTGTCTAGCGGGAAGTATGAGCAGTTCTTC. This chain joins TRBV28 and TRBJ2-1; 9 bases line up with TRBD2. V was clipped by 3 bases and J by 8 bases; unmatched bases: 5. This CDR3 is 14 amino acids long. The V gene's germline CDR1 is MDHEN and CDR2 SYDVKM.

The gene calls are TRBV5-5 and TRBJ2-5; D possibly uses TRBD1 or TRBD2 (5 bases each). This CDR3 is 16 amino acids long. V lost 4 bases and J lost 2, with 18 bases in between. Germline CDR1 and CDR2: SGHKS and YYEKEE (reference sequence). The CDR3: CASSTYPGTDQETQYF. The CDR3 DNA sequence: TGTGCCAGCAGCACATACCCGGGGACGGATCAAGAGACCCAGTACTTC.

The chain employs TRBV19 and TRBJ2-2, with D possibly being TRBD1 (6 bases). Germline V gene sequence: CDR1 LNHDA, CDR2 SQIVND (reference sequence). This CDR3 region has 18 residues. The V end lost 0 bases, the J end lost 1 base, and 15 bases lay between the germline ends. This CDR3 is CASSIDSTGLVNTGELFF. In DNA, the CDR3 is TGTGCCAGTAGTATAGATTCGACAGGACTCGTGAACACCGGGGAGCTGTTTTTT.

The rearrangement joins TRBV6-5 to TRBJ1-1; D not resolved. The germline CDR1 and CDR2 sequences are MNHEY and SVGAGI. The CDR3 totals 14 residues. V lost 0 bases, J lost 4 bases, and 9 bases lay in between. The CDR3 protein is CASSYSGGITEAFF. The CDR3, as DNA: TGTGCCAGCAGTTACTCGGGCGGGATCACTGAAGCTTTCTTT.

For the CDR3, the DNA is TGTGCCAGCAGCTTAGATGAGGGACTAGGTCACATTCAGTACTTC. This encodes CASSLDEGLGHIQYF. This chain connects TRBV7-8 to TRBJ2-4; 8 nucleotides agree with TRBD2. V dropped 1 base and J dropped 8; count of bases not matched to a gene: 7. Germline loops: CDR1 SGHVS, CDR2 FQNEAQ. CDR3 length equals 15 residues.

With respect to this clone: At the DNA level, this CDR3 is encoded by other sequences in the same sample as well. In DNA, the CDR3 is TGTGCCAGCAGCGGACAGGGGTACGAGCAGTACTTC. It translates to CASSGQGYEQYF. This sequence joins TRBV7-9 and TRBJ2-7, with 9 bases identical to TRBD1. CDR3 length equals 12 residues. The trim removed 5 bases at V and 4 bases at J, leaving 0 bases unmatched. CDR1 SEHNR and CDR2 FQNEAQ come from the germline V gene (reference sequence).

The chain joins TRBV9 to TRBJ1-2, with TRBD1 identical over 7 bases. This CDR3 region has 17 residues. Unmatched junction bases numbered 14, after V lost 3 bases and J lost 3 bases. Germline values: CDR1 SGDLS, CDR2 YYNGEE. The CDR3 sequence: CASSEHRDSPSHYGYTF. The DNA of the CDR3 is TGTGCCAGCAGCGAGCACCGGGACAGCCCTTCCCACTATGGCTACACCTTC.